One T cell receptor (beta chain) is described in this entry. The method was immunoSEQ multiplex PCR; TCRdb's version includes in-frame clones alone and lacks a portion of them. The sample contains about 93,000 clones, 85% to 95% of which appear only once. This specimen comes from a study of T cell changes during pregnancy in multiple sclerosis. Germline assignment: CDR1 SGHRS and CDR2 YFSETQ. This CDR3 region has 14 residues. With 0 bases removed from V and 4 bases from J, the gap between germline ends came to 8 bases. This TCR came from a female donor with multiple sclerosis, enrolled in a pregnancy study. The material sequenced was peripheral blood, taken after pregnancy. The gene calls are TRBV5-1 and TRBJ1-3, with D perhaps TRBD1 (5 bases). CDR3 sequence reads: CASSLEGSGNTIYF. The CDR3 DNA follows: TGCGCCAGCAGCTTGGAGGGGTCCGGAAACACCATATATTTT.